The rows below give T cell receptor beta chains drawn from one sample of a study of cytomegalovirus exposure and HLA in healthy donors. TCRdb's table, derived via immunoSEQ multiplex PCR, lists solely in-frame clones and lacks some. The table lists some 130,000 clones, over 75% of them singletons. Sequences were obtained from PBMCs. These receptor sequences come from a male donor in good health and CMV-seropositive. CDR3s include the opening cysteine and the closing phenylalanine or tryptophan.

J: TRBJ2-1
V: TRBV20-1
CDR3: CSANRVEQFF

J: TRBJ2-5
V: TRBV5-1
CDR3: CASSKTVRETQYF

J: TRBJ2-5
V: TRBV7-2
CDR3: CASSLISQETQYF

J: TRBJ2-1
V: TRBV5-4
CDR3: CASSLEWGQGNEQFF

J: TRBJ2-5
V: TRBV5-4
CDR3: CASSPRTGQKETQYF

J: TRBJ1-5
V: TRBV18
CDR3: CASSPPGSQRDQPQHF

J: TRBJ1-5
V: TRBV15
CDR3: CATSGRLTGSNQPQHF

J: TRBJ1-5
V: TRBV6-1
CDR3: CASSEAGGFQPQHF

J: TRBJ2-7
V: TRBV4-2
CDR3: CASSPSAVSSYEQYF

J: TRBJ2-7
V: TRBV6-1
CDR3: CASRWTASYEQYF

J: TRBJ1-1
V: TRBV5-1
CDR3: CASSLEVATEAFF

J: TRBJ1-2
V: TRBV9
CDR3: CASSGQSGYTF

J: TRBJ2-1
V: TRBV5-1
CDR3: CASSFSPADGGEQFF

J: TRBJ2-2
V: TRBV5-1
CDR3: CASGGGTNTGELFF

J: TRBJ2-6
V: TRBV2
CDR3: CASSDRDRVIGANGLTF

J: TRBJ2-3
V: TRBV11-3
CDR3: CASSLVGNTDTQYF

J: TRBJ1-2
V: TRBV11-2
CDR3: CASSPAASYYGYTF

J: TRBJ1-2
V: TRBV15
CDR3: CATSRGPGTGEGANYGYTF

J: TRBJ2-3
V: TRBV2
CDR3: CASGERASGRGDTQYF

J: -
V: TRBV6-6
CDR3: CASNSWLGGGSNEQYF

J: TRBJ1-1
V: TRBV28
CDR3: CASKQGRTEAFF

J: TRBJ2-1
V: TRBV6-4
CDR3: CASSEAGNNEQFF

J: TRBJ2-2
V: TRBV2
CDR3: CASSEAIRIRVTGELFF

J: TRBJ1-6
V: TRBV7-2
CDR3: CASSWAGTGNSPLHF

J: TRBJ2-1
V: TRBV7-7
CDR3: CASSSTGVNEQFF